This is a list of T cell receptor beta chains from one sample in a study of patients and donors after allogeneic stem cell transplantation. MiXCR, run by TCRdb on the RT-PCR reads, gives a single entry per CDR3 protein. Here the sample spans hundreds of thousands of distinct CDR3 sequences, 16% being singletons. The specimen sequenced was blood, either unsorted or a sorted T cell fraction (not recorded which). The receptors derive from a human donor who was either an allogeneic HSCT recipient or a stem cell or donor lymphocyte infusion donor (not recorded which). It is not recorded whose cells these are; they may come from a transplant donor. The CDR3 runs from the conserved cysteine through the conserved F or W.

cdr3_length	v_call	j_call	cdr3_aa
18	TRBV4-3	TRBJ1-1	CASSQKHTGTGGNTEAFF
14	TRBV7-9	TRBJ2-7	CASSLFSGSGEQYF
16	TRBV14	TRBJ2-3	CASSQLAYPSTDTQYF
14	TRBV5-1	TRBJ2-1	CASIQVAGANEQFF
17	TRBV6-1	TRBJ2-2	CASSEALAALNTGELFF
14	TRBV12-3/TRBV12-4	TRBJ1-4	CASSRAAPPGKLFF
11	TRBV19	TRBJ1-2	CASSLGMGYTF
16	TRBV24-1	TRBJ2-1	CATSGTTSGRSNEQFF
16	TRBV20-1	TRBJ2-3	CSARDTVAADVDTQYF
15	TRBV18	TRBJ1-4	CASSSKQGPNEKLFF
13	TRBV2	TRBJ1-4	CAGAREQNGKLFF
16	TRBV5-4	TRBJ2-7	CASSSGLAGVRGEQYF
15	TRBV6-1	TRBJ1-3	CASSQQGAGRNTIYF
15	TRBV10-3	TRBJ1-5	CAIRHDRDGNQPQHF
15	TRBV2	TRBJ2-1	CASSELGREVGEQFF
15	TRBV27	TRBJ2-7	CASSWGDRRIYEQYF
15	TRBV6-2/TRBV6-3	TRBJ2-3	CASSSPGGSGRAQYF
13	TRBV2	TRBJ2-1	CASSEFRDNEQFF
16	TRBV5-6	TRBJ2-3	CASSTTGTFSTDTQYF
14	TRBV5-1	TRBJ2-5	CASSLGRLQETQYF
14	TRBV6-1	TRBJ1-4	CASSLTPDGEKLFF
17	TRBV27	TRBJ2-7	CASSLSQGGGLTYEQYF
14	TRBV19	TRBJ1-1	CASSIVTMNTEAFF
12	TRBV6-5	TRBJ2-7	CASSARRDEQYF
16	TRBV20-1	TRBJ2-7	CSARALRSGGTYEQYF
13	TRBV5-1	TRBJ2-5	CASSLGGEETQYF
15	TRBV5-6	TRBJ1-3	CASSLEQGVGNTIYF
10	TRBV20-1	TRBJ1-1	CSAPTGDAFF
14	TRBV4-2	TRBJ2-1	CASSQIRTSAEQFF
15	TRBV29-1	TRBJ2-5	CSVARGGPIKETQYF
14	TRBV30	TRBJ2-7	CAWSRTGATNEQYF
16	TRBV6-5	TRBJ2-7	CASSYSFTGRNHEQYF
17	TRBV12-3/TRBV12-4	TRBJ1-1	CASSLRPGTGYVTEAFF
13	TRBV5-6	TRBJ1-2	CASSPGTGGSYTF
17	TRBV5-1	TRBJ1-1	CASSGNRGLIGNTEAFF
15	TRBV25-1	TRBJ1-6	CASSLLGRHNSPLHF
15	TRBV2	TRBJ2-6	CAARMGRSGANVLTF
13	TRBV20-1	TRBJ1-5	CSARWRGHQPQHF
14	TRBV3-1	TRBJ2-5	CASSLPWGGETQYF
12	TRBV6-2/TRBV6-3	TRBJ1-6	CASRTPGSPLHF
13	TRBV14	TRBJ2-5	CASSLVVDSTQYF
17	TRBV6-1	TRBJ2-1	CASSSQATSGGLQQQFF
20	TRBV11-1	TRBJ2-3	CASSLGGQRNHRVSTDTQYF
14	TRBV6-5	TRBJ1-5	CASSYSRGGQPQHF
11	TRBV9	TRBJ2-1	CASSVASEQFF
14	TRBV5-1	TRBJ2-1	CASRSLGGTDEQFF
15	TRBV5-1	TRBJ2-5	CASSSTGSGAETQYF
14	TRBV7-2	TRBJ2-5	CASSLVSLQETQYF
15	TRBV21-1	TRBJ1-5	CASSKSKVSNQPQHF
12	TRBV2	TRBJ2-7	CASSLFMHEQYF
11	TRBV9	TRBJ2-1	CATRRHNEQFF
17	TRBV20-1	TRBJ1-6	CSARPGSRGGYNSPLHF
13	TRBV12-3/TRBV12-4	TRBJ1-2	CASSKQGSYGYTF